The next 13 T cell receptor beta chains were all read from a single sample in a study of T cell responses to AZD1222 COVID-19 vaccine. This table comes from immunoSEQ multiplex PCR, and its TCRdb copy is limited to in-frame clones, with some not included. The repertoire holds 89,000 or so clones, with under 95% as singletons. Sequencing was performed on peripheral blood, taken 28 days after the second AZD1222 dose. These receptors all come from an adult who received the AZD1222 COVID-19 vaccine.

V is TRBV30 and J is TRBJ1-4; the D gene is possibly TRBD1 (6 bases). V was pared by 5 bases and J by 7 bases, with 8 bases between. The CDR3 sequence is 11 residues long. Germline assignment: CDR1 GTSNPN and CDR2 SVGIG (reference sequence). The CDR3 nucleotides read TGTGCCTGGCAGGGGCGTGAAAAACTGTTTTTT. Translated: CAWQGREKLFF.

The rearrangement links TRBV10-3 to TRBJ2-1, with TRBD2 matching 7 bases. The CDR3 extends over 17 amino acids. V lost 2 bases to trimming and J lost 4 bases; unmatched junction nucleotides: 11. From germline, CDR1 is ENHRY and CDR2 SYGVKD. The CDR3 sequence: CAISEPFGLVRYNEQFF. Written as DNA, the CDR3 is TGTGCCATCAGTGAGCCTTTCGGACTAGTGAGGTACAATGAGCAGTTCTTC.

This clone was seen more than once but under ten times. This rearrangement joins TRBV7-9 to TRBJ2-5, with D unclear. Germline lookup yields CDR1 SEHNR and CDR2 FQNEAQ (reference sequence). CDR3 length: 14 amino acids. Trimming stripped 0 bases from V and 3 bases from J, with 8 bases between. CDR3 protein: CASSLASPEETQYF. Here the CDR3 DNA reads TGTGCCAGCAGCTTAGCGTCCCCCGAAGAGACCCAGTACTTC.

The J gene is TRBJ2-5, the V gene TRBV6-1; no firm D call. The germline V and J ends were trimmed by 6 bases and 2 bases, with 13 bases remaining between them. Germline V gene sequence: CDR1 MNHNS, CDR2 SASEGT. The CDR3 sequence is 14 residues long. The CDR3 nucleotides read TGTGCCAGCAGACCCGCTGGTTCGCAAGAGACCCAGTACTTC. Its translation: CASRPAGSQETQYF.

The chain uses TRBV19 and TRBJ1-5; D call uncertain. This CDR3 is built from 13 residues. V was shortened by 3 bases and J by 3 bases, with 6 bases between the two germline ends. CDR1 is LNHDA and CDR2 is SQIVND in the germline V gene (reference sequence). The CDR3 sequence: CASSITDNQPQHF. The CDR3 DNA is TGTGCCAGTAGTATCACAGACAATCAGCCCCAGCATTTT. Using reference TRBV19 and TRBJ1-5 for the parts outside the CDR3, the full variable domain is DGGITQSPKYLFRKEGQNVTLSCEQNLNHDAMYWYRQDPGQGLRLIYYSQIVNDFQKGDIAEGYSVSREKKESFPLTVTSAQKNPTAFYLCASSITDNQPQHFGDGTRLSIL.

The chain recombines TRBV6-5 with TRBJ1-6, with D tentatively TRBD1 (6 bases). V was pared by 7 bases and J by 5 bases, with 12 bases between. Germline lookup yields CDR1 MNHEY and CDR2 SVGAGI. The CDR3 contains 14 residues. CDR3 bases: TGTGCCAGCAACCTGGGGGCCGATAATTCACCCCTCCACTTT. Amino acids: CASNLGADNSPLHF.

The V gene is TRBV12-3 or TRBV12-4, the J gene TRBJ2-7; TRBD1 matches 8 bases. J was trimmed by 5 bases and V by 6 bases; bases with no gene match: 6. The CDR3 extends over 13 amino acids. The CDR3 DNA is TGTGCCAGCAGACCGACAGGGGTTCACGAGCAGTACTTC. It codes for CASRPTGVHEQYF.

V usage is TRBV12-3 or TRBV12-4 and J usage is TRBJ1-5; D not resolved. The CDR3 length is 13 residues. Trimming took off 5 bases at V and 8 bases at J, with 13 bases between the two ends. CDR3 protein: CASSPRRREPQHF. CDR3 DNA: TGTGCCAGCAGTCCCCGTAGGCGGGAGCCCCAGCATTTT.

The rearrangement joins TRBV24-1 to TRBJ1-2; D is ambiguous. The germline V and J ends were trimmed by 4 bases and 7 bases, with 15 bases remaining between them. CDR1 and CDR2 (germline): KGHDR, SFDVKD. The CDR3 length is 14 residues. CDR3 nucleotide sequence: TGTGCCACCAGTGACCATCAGGAGACCCGTGGCTACACCTTC. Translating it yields CATSDHQETRGYTF.

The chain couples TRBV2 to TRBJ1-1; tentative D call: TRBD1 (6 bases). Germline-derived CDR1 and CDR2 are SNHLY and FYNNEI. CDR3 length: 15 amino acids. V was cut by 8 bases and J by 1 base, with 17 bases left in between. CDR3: CASRVDWGRNTEAFF. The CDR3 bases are TGTGCCAGCCGAGTTGATTGGGGGCGGAACACTGAAGCTTTCTTT. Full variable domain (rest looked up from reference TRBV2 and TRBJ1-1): EPEVTQTPSHQVTQMGQEVILRCVPISNHLYFYWYRQILGQKVEFLVSFYNNEISEKSEIFDDQFSVERPDGSNFTLKIRSTKLEDSAMYFCASRVDWGRNTEAFFGQGTRLTVV.

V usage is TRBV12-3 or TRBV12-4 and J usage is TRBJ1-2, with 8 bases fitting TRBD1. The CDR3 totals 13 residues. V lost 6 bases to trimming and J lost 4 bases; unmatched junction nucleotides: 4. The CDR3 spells CASRTGGGYGYTF. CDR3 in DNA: TGTGCCAGCAGAACAGGGGGTGGCTATGGCTACACCTTC.

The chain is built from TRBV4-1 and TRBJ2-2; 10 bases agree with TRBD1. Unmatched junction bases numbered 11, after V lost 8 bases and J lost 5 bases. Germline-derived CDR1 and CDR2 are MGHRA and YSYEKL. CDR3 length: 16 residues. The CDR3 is CASGQGGARRTGELFF. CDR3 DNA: TGCGCCAGCGGACAGGGGGGCGCTCGACGGACCGGGGAGCTGTTTTTT.

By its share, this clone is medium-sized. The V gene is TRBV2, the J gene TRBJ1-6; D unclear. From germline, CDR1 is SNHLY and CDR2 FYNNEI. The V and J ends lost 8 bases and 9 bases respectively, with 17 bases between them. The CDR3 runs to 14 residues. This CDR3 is CASHLAVNRSPLHF. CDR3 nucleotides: TGTGCCAGCCACCTTGCGGTAAATCGTTCACCCCTCCACTTT.